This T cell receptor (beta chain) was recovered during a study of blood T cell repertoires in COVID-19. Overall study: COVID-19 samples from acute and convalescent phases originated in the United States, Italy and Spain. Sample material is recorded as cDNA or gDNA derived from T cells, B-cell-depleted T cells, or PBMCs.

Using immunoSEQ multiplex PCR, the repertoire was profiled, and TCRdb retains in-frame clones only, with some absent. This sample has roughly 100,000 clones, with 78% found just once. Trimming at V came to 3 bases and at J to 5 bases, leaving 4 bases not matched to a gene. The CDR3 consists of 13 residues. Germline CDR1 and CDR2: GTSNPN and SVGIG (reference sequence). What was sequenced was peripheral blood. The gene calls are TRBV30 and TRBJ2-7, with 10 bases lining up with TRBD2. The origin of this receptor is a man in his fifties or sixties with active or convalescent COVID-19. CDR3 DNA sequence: TGTGCCTGGAGAGTCCTAGCGGGAGACGAGCAGTACTTC. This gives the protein CAWRVLAGDEQYF.